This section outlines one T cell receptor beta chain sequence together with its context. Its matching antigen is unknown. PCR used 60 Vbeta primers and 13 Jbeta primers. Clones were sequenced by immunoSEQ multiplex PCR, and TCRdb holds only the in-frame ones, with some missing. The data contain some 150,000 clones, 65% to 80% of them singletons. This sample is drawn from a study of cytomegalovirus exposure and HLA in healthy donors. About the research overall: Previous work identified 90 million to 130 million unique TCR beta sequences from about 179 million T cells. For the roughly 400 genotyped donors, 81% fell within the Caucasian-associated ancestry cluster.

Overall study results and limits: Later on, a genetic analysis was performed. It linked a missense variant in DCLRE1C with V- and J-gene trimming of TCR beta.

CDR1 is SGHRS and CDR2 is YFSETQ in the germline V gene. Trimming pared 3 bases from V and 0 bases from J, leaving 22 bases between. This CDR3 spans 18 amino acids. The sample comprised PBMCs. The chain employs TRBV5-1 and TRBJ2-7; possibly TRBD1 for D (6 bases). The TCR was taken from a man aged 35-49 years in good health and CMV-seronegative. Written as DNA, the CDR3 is TGCGCCAGCAGCTCTTCGGGTCTTCGTGGGGGCCGCTCCTACGAGCAGTACTTC. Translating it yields CASSSSGLRGGRSYEQYF.